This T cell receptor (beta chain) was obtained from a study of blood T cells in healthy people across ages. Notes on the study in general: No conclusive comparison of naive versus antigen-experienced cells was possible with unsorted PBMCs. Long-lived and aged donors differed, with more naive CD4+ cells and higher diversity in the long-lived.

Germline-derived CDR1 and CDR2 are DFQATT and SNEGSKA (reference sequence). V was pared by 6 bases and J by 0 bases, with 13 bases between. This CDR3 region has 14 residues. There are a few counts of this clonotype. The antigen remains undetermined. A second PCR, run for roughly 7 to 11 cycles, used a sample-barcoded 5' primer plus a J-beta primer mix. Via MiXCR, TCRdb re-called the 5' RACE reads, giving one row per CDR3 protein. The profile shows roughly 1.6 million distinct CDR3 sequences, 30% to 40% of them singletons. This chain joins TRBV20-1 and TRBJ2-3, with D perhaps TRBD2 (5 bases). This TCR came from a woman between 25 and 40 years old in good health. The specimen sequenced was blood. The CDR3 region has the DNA TGCAGTGCCCTTAGTAGCGCGAGCACAGATACGCAGTATTTT. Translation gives CSALSSASTDTQYF.